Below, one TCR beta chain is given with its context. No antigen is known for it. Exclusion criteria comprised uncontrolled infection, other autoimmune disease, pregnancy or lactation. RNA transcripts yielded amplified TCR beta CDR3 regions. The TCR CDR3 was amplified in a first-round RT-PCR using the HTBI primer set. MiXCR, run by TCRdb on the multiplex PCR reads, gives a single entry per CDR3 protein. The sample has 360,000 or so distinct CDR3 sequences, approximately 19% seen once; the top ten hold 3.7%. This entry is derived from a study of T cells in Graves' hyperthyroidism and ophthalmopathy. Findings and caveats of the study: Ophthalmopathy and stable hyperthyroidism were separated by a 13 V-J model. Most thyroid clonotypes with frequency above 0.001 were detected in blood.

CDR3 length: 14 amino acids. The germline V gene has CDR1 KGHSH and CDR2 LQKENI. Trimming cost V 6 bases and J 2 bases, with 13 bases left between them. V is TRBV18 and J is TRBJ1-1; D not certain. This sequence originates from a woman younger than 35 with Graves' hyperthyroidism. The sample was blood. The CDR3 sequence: CASSPTVINTEAFF. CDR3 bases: TGTGCCAGCTCGCCTACGGTCATTAACACTGAAGCTTTCTTT.